These 16 T cell receptor beta chains share one sample of origin, sequenced in a study of T cell repertoires in cytomegalovirus infection. TCRdb redid the calling of the reads with MiXCR, one entry per CDR3 protein. The data hold about 360,000 distinct CDR3 sequences, with about a sixth observed a single time. The material sequenced was PBMCs. The receptor source for this set is a human donor in good health (CMV status not recorded). Some clones in this sample may be carry-over from other donors' samples.

The chain recombines TRBV2 with TRBJ1-2; possibly TRBD1 for D (5 bases). The germline CDR1 and CDR2 sequences are SNHLY and FYNNEI. This CDR3 is 13 amino acids long. The V end was cut by 1 base, the J end by 9 bases, with 12 bases between. CDR3 loop: CASSEVWDPSYTF. Here the CDR3 DNA reads TGTGCCAGCAGTGAAGTTTGGGACCCCAGCTACACCTTC.

DNA for the CDR3: TGTGCCAGCAACAGATTATATAGCAATCAGCCCCAGCATTTT. Translated: CASNRLYSNQPQHF. The chain employs TRBV6-6 and TRBJ1-5; D remains ambiguous. This CDR3 contains 14 residues. Per germline, CDR1 MNHNY and CDR2 SVGAGI (reference sequence). V was trimmed by 7 bases and J by 0 bases, leaving 10 bases between them.

This clonotype has ten or more counts. The rearrangement joins TRBV7-9 to TRBJ2-2; TRBD2 aligns across 10 bases. The germline V gene encodes CDR1 SEHNR and CDR2 FQNEAQ (reference sequence). The CDR3 totals 12 residues. The V and J ends lost 9 bases and 6 bases, in that order; junction bases with no gene match: 1. CDR3 sequence reads: CASGLAAGELFF. The DNA for the CDR3 is TGTGCCAGTGGACTAGCGGCCGGGGAGCTGTTTTTT.

The V and J genes are TRBV20-1 and TRBJ2-3; TRBD2 matches 8 bases. In germline, CDR1 is DFQATT, CDR2 SNEGSKA (reference sequence). There are 14 residues in the CDR3. V was pared by 3 bases and J by 6 bases, with 8 bases of the junction left unmatched. CDR3 in amino acids: CSASVTSGSDTQYF. The CDR3 DNA sequence: TGCAGTGCTAGCGTTACTAGCGGCTCGGATACGCAGTATTTT.

This sequence joins TRBV28 and TRBJ1-5, with a tentative D call TRBD1 (5 bases). Between the trimmed V and J ends, which lost 3 bases and 2 bases, there was a span of 14 bases. CDR1 is MDHEN and CDR2 is SYDVKM in the germline V gene. CDR3 length equals 16 residues. This CDR3 reads CASSFPKQGGNQPQHF. The DNA for the CDR3 is TGTGCCAGCAGTTTTCCGAAGCAAGGGGGCAATCAGCCCCAGCATTTT.

The chain uses TRBV11-1 and TRBJ2-7, with D unresolved. The germline V and J ends were trimmed by 5 bases and 1 base, with 6 bases remaining between them. Germline CDR1 and CDR2: SGHAT and FQDESV (reference sequence). This CDR3 contains 12 residues. CDR3 nucleotide sequence: TGTGCCAGCAGCATTTTTTCCTACGAGCAGTACTTC. Translation: CASSIFSYEQYF.

This clonotype was observed at least ten times. The chain joins TRBV7-9 to TRBJ2-7; 13 positions match TRBD2. The CDR3 is made up of 18 amino acids. The germline CDR1 and CDR2 sequences are SEHNR and FQNEAQ (reference sequence). The V segment lost 4 bases and the J segment 3 bases; nucleotides outside the gene matches: 12. The CDR3 bases are TGTGCCAGCAGCTCACCCGCGGAGGGACTAGCGGGATTCTACGAGCAGTACTTC. It encodes CASSSPAEGLAGFYEQYF. The variable domain in full, completed from reference TRBV7-9 and TRBJ2-7, reads DTGVSQNPRHKITKRGQNVTFRCDPISEHNRLYWYRQTLGQGPEFLTYFQNEAQLEKSRLLSDRFSAERPKGSFSTLEIQRTEQGDSAMYLCASSSPAEGLAGFYEQYFGPGTRLTVT.

There are a few counts of this clonotype. The V call is TRBV27, the J call TRBJ2-3, with D tentatively TRBD1 or TRBD2 (5 bases each). Germline-derived CDR1 and CDR2 are MNHEY and SMNVEV (reference sequence). V was cut by 2 bases and J by 2 bases, with 11 bases left in between. This CDR3 region has 15 residues. The CDR3 sequence is CASSLPGRHTDTQYF. CDR3 nucleotides: TGTGCCAGCAGTTTACCGGGACGCCACACAGATACGCAGTATTTT.

V is TRBV20-1 and J is TRBJ2-5, with 9 bases matching TRBD1. The germline V gene encodes CDR1 DFQATT and CDR2 SNEGSKA (reference sequence). J was trimmed by 2 bases and V by 6 bases; bases with no gene match: 7. The CDR3 runs to 14 residues. The CDR3 region has the DNA TGCAGTGCACTGGACAGGGGAAAACAAGAGACCCAGTACTTC. Translated: CSALDRGKQETQYF.

This clonotype came up many times. The chain combines TRBV7-2 with TRBJ1-5; a weak D match, TRBD1 (5 bases). This CDR3 has 13 amino acids. Germline CDR1 reads SGHTA; CDR2 reads FQGNSA. Trimming cost V 6 bases and J 10 bases, with 16 bases left between them. Here the CDR3 DNA reads TGTGCCAGCAGGAAAGACAGTTATAATCCCCAGCATTTT. Protein product: CASRKDSYNPQHF.

This clonotype was recorded a few times. The chain employs TRBV4-3 and TRBJ1-4; possibly TRBD1 for D (6 bases). This CDR3 is 17 amino acids long. With 4 bases removed from V and 6 bases from J, the gap between germline ends came to 21 bases. CDR1 is LGHNA, CDR2 YSLEER, per germline. The chain's CDR3 is CASSPWPSRTADEKLFF. DNA of the CDR3: TGCGCCAGCAGCCCCTGGCCTTCTCGGACAGCCGATGAAAAACTGTTTTTT.

This clonotype occurred a few times. CDR3 sequence reads: CASSYSQTPRPHEQFF. The CDR3, as DNA: TGTGCCAGCAGTTATTCCCAGACTCCCAGGCCCCATGAGCAGTTCTTC. The chain is built from TRBV6-9 and TRBJ2-1; D is unresolved. This CDR3 spans 16 amino acids. V shed 0 bases and J shed 8 bases, with 17 bases lying between them. Germline CDR1 and CDR2: MNHGY and SVAAGI.

This clonotype was seen a handful of times. The V and J genes are TRBV5-1 and TRBJ2-6; no definite D call. Trimming stripped 4 bases from V and 0 bases from J, with 5 bases between. The CDR3 consists of 14 residues. Germline V gene lookup returns CDR1 SGHRS and CDR2 YFSETQ. DNA of the CDR3: TGCGCCAGCAGCACCCTCTCTGGGGCCAACGTCCTGACTTTC. Translation: CASSTLSGANVLTF. Drawing the rest from reference TRBV5-1 and TRBJ2-6, the complete variable domain is KAGVTQTPRYLIKTRGQQVTLSCSPISGHRSVSWYQQTPGQGLQFLFEYFSETQRNKGNFPGRFSGRQFSNSRSEMNVSTLELGDSALYLCASSTLSGANVLTFGAGSRLTVL.

The sample holds a few counts of this clonotype. The genes are TRBV7-8 and TRBJ1-2, with D possibly matching TRBD1 (5 bases). The V gene's germline CDR1 is SGHVS and CDR2 FQNEAQ. The V end was cut by 1 base, the J end by 2 bases, with 14 bases between. The CDR3 totals 16 residues. The CDR3 nucleotides are TGTGCCAGCAGCTTAGTTCGATTCAGGGAGAACTATGGCTACACCTTC. The encoded protein is CASSLVRFRENYGYTF.

This clonotype is a singleton in its sample. The chain employs TRBV19 and TRBJ1-1; D remains ambiguous. This CDR3 has 15 amino acids. CDR1 and CDR2 (germline): LNHDA, SQIVND (reference sequence). Between the trimmed V and J ends, which lost 5 bases and 0 bases, there was a span of 13 bases. CDR3 sequence: CASSPAVGLNTEAFF. CDR3 in DNA: TGTGCCAGTAGTCCGGCGGTGGGGTTGAACACTGAAGCTTTCTTT.

This clonotype was observed a few times. J is TRBJ2-5 and V is TRBV12-3 or TRBV12-4; TRBD1 aligns across 11 bases. Unmatched junction bases numbered 4, after V lost 3 bases and J lost 4 bases. The CDR3 contains 15 residues. In DNA form, the CDR3 reads TGTGCCAGCAGTTTTGGGGGGACAGGGGGAGAGACCCAGTACTTC. Amino acid sequence: CASSFGGTGGETQYF.